The T cell receptor beta chain described here comes from a study of identical twins. Whole-study results and caveats: Twin pairs had excess sharing that was weaker in beta out-of-frame sequences. Zero-insertion results could be subject to partial confounding by invariant MAIT and iNKT cells.

As regards this clonotype: The antigen is unknown.

Trimming stripped 8 bases from V and 0 bases from J, with 6 bases between. This CDR3 contains 12 residues. Germline V gene data show CDR1 as SGHTA and CDR2 as FQGNSA. Unique molecular identifiers were present on cDNA, and template switching added a universal primer site. TCRdb re-called the 5' RACE reads through MiXCR, storing one row per CDR3 protein. The sample lists some 460,000 distinct CDR3 sequences, 12% to 15% seen once, with 0.4% to 0.55% in the top ten. These data are also associated with another study on yellow fever vaccine responses in identical twins.

V usage is TRBV7-2 and J usage is TRBJ2-3; D is ambiguous. Material for sequencing was CD4+ T cells sorted from blood. This receptor was identified in a woman aged 18-29 years in good health. The DNA of the CDR3 is TGTGCCAGCCGCATTAGCACAGATACGCAGTATTTT. This sequence encodes CASRISTDTQYF.